This TCR beta chain is from a study of shared clonotypes between healthy human individuals. Only in-frame clones appear in the TCRdb table, and some are missing; sequencing was by immunoSEQ multiplex PCR. The sample records about 2.4 million clones, over 85% being singletons. CD45RA+ naive and CD45RA-negative memory subsets were separated from CD4+ cells. This CDR3 has 15 residues. In germline, CDR1 is SGHDN, CDR2 FVKESK. The V and J ends lost 1 base and 5 bases, in that order; junction bases with no gene match: 3. This sequence joins TRBV14 and TRBJ1-5, with 9 bases fitting TRBD1. The sequencing input was naive CD4+ T cells from PBMCs. Described subset: CD45RA+ positively selected. This clonotype was sampled from a man aged 18 to 29 in good health. Some clones in this sample may be carry-over from other donors' samples. The CDR3: CASSQGDRADQPQHF. The CDR3 DNA reads TGTGCCAGCAGCCAAGGGGACAGGGCGGATCAGCCCCAGCATTTT.